In its sample, the clone carrying this T cell receptor (beta chain) was seen a few times. Its antigen is unidentified. CDR1 SQVTM and CDR2 ANQGSEA come from the germline V gene. J gave up 0 bases and V 7 bases, and 11 bases lay outside the gene matches. This CDR3 spans 15 amino acids. Through a sample-barcoded 5' primer and a J-beta primer mix, a second PCR was run for roughly 7 to 11 cycles. TCRdb processed the 5' RACE reads anew with MiXCR; each CDR3 protein has one entry. The table lists 1,300,000 or so distinct CDR3 sequences, around 59% of them singletons. This sample stems from a study of blood T cells in healthy people across ages. Study-level results: Diversity estimates from one million T cells were considered underestimates.

Material: blood. This chain links TRBV29-1 with TRBJ1-1; 7 bases are a match to TRBD1. The clonotype was recovered from a man between 18 and 35 years old in good health. CDR3 region: CSAENRGAMNTEAFF. In DNA form, the CDR3 reads TGCAGCGCCGAAAACAGGGGCGCGATGAACACTGAAGCTTTCTTT.